This TCR beta chain was recovered during a study of cytomegalovirus exposure and HLA in healthy donors. The CDR3 covers 15 residues. The V and J ends lost 0 bases and 5 bases, in that order; junction bases with no gene match: 5. Germline lookup yields CDR1 SGHDT and CDR2 YYEEEE. As concerns this clone: The sample contains more than one DNA sequence encoding this CDR3.

Profiled with immunoSEQ multiplex PCR; TCRdb holds only in-frame clones, not every one. The data contain 250,000 to 400,000 clones, 88% of them singletons. The chain has TRBV5-6 and TRBJ1-1; 9 bases map to TRBD1. The sequenced material came from PBMCs. The receptor was isolated from a man aged 30 to 45 in good health and CMV-seronegative. The DNA of the CDR3 is TGTGCCAGCAGCTTGGCGGGACAGGGAAGTACTGAAGCTTTCTTT. Translated: CASSLAGQGSTEAFF.